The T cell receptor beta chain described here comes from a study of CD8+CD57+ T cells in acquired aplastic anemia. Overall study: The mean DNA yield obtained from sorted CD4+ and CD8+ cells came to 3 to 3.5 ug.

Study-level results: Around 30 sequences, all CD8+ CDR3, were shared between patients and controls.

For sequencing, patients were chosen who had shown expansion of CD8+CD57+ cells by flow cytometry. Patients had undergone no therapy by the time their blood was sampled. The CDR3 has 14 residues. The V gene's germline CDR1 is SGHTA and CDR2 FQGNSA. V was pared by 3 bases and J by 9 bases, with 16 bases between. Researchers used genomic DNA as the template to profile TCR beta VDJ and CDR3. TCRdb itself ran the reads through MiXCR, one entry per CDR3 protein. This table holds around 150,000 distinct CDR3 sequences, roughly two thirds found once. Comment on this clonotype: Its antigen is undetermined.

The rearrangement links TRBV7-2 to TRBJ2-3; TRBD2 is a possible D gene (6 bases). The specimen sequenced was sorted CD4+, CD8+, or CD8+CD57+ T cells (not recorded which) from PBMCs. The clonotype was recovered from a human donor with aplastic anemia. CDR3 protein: CASSLAPGGGTQYF. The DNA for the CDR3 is TGTGCCAGCAGCTTGGCCCCCGGCGGAGGGACGCAGTATTTT.